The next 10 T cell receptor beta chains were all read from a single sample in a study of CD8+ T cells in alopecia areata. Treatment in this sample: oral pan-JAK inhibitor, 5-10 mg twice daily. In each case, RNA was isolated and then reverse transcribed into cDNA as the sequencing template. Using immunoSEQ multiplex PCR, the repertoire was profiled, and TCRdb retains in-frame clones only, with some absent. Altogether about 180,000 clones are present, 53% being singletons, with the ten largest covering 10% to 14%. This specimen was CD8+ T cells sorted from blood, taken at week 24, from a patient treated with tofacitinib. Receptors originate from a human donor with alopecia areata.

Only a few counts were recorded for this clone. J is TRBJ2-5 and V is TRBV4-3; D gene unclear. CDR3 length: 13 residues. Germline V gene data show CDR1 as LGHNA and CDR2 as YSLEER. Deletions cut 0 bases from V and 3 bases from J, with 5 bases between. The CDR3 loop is CASSQDNEETQYF. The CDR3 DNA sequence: TGCGCCAGCAGCCAAGATAACGAAGAGACCCAGTACTTC.

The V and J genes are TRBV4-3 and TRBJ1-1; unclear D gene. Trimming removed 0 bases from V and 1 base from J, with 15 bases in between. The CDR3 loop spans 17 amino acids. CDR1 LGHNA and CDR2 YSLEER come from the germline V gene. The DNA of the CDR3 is TGCGCCAGCAGCCAAGACTACTCCCCGGAGAAGAACACTGAAGCTTTCTTT. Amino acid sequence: CASSQDYSPEKNTEAFF.

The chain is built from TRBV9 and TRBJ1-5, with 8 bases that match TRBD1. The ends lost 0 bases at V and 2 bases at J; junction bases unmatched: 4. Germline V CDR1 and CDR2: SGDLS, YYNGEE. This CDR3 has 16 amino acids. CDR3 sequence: CASSVGTGSGNQPQHF. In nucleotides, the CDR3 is TGTGCCAGCAGCGTAGGGACAGGGTCGGGCAATCAGCCCCAGCATTTT.

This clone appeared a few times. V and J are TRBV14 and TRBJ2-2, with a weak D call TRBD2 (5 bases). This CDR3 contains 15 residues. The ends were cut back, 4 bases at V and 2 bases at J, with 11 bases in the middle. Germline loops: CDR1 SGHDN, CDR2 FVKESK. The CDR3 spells CASSPGLINTGELFF. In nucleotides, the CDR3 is TGTGCCAGCAGCCCTGGACTCATAAACACCGGGGAGCTGTTTTTT.

CDR3 protein: CASSFSSEWDTEAFF. The DNA of the CDR3 is TGTGCCAGCAGCTTTTCTTCGGAGTGGGACACTGAAGCTTTCTTT. The chain has TRBV5-6 and TRBJ1-1; D remains ambiguous. Trimming removed 2 bases from V and 3 bases from J, with 14 bases in between. Germline CDR1 and CDR2: SGHDT and YYEEEE. The CDR3 spans 15 residues.

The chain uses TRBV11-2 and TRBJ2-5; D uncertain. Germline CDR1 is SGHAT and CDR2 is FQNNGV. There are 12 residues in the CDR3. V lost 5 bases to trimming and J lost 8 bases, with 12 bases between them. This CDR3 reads CASSTNSRTQYF. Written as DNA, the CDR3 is TGTGCCAGCAGCACCAACTCTCGTACCCAGTACTTC.

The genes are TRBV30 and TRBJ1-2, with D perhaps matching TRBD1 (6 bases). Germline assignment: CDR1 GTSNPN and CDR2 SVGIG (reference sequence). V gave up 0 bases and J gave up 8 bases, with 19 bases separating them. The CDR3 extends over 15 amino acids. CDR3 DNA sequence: TGTGCCTGGAGTGTACAGGGTCGCGGCCATTACGGCTACACCTTC. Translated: CAWSVQGRGHYGYTF.

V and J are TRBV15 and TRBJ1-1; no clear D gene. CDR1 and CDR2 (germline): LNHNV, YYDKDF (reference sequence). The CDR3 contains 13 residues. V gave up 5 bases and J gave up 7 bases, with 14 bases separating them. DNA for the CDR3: TGTGCCACCAGCGAACAAGATCAAAATGAAGCTTTCTTT. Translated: CATSEQDQNEAFF.

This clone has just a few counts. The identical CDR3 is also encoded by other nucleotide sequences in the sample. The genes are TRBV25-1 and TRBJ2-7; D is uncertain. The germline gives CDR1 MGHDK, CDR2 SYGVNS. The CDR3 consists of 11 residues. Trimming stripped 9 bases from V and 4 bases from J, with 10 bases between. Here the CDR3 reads CASRIGYEQYF. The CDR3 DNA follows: TGTGCCAGTAGGATTGGATACGAGCAGTACTTC.

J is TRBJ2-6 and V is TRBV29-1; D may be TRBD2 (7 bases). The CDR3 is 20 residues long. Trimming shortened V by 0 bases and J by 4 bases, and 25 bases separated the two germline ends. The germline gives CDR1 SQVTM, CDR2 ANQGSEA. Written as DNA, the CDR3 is TGCAGCGTTGAAGATCCTCGGTTTGGAGGGGGGGCCGCAGGGGCCAACGTCCTGACTTTC. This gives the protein CSVEDPRFGGGAAGANVLTF.